Listed here are 20 T cell receptor beta chains from one sample, sequenced in a study of T cell changes during pregnancy in multiple sclerosis. The table came from immunoSEQ multiplex PCR; TCRdb's copy has only in-frame clones and leaves some out. The data show some 20,000 clones, with 75% to 90% seen just once and 15% to 20% held by the top ten. This material consisted of CD8+ T cells from peripheral blood mononuclear cells, taken after pregnancy. The receptors originated from a female donor in good health, enrolled as a control in a pregnancy study.

The gene calls are TRBV5-5 and TRBJ1-3; D call uncertain. Looked up from germline, CDR1 is SGHKS and CDR2 is YYEKEE (reference sequence). V gave up 0 bases and J gave up 0 bases, with 16 bases separating them. CDR3 length: 18 amino acids. This chain's CDR3 is CASSLELDAGLSGNTIYF. The CDR3 DNA follows: TGTGCCAGCAGCTTGGAGCTGGATGCGGGTCTCTCTGGAAACACCATATATTTT.

The gene calls are TRBV9 and TRBJ1-1, with D unclear. Trimming pared 4 bases from V and 0 bases from J, leaving 7 bases between. Germline-derived CDR1 and CDR2 are SGDLS and YYNGEE. The CDR3 length is 13 residues. Here the CDR3 DNA reads TGTGCCAGCAGCCCTAAAATGAACACTGAAGCTTTCTTT. This translates into CASSPKMNTEAFF.

The chain has TRBV9 and TRBJ2-1; weak D call: TRBD2 (7 bases). The CDR3 consists of 14 residues. CDR1 SGDLS and CDR2 YYNGEE come from the germline V gene. V was trimmed by 3 bases and J by 8 bases, leaving 15 bases between them. The CDR3 reads CASSGRGGRDEQFF. The CDR3 DNA is TGTGCCAGCAGCGGAAGGGGGGGCCGGGATGAGCAGTTCTTC.

This clone was picked up one time. The chain uses TRBV30 and TRBJ2-1; the D is unclear. Germline loops: CDR1 GTSNPN, CDR2 SVGIG (reference sequence). The CDR3 loop spans 12 amino acids. V lost 2 bases, J lost 7 bases, and 9 bases lay in between. CDR3 nucleotide sequence: TGTGCCTGGAGTTTTCCCGTGAATGAGCAGTTCTTC. Amino acid sequence: CAWSFPVNEQFF.

J is TRBJ2-2 and V is TRBV9; 8 bases line up with TRBD1. This CDR3 contains 16 residues. CDR1 is SGDLS, CDR2 YYNGEE, per germline. Trimming took 3 bases from V and 5 from J; bases not matched to a gene: 9. Here the CDR3 DNA reads TGTGCCAGCAGCGCCCCAGGACAGGGCTGGACCGGGGAGCTGTTTTTT. It is translated as CASSAPGQGWTGELFF.

This chain joins TRBV27 and TRBJ1-5, with 9 nucleotides matching TRBD1. V shed 4 bases and J 1 base; nucleotides not matched to a gene: 2. CDR1 is MNHEY and CDR2 is SMNVEV in the germline V gene (reference sequence). The CDR3 is 15 amino acids. The CDR3 loop reads CASSSTGGSNQPQHF. The CDR3 DNA is TGTGCCAGCAGTTCGACAGGGGGAAGCAATCAGCCCCAGCATTTT.

The V call is TRBV4-1, the J call TRBJ2-1; 9 nucleotides match TRBD1. This CDR3 contains 15 residues. CDR1 MGHRA and CDR2 YSYEKL come from the germline V gene. V was pared by 3 bases and J by 8 bases, with 8 bases of the junction left unmatched. The CDR3 region has the DNA TGCGCCAGCAGCCAGGGTACAGGGGGCGCGGATGAGCAGTTCTTC. This gives the protein CASSQGTGGADEQFF.

The rearrangement links TRBV5-4 to TRBJ2-7; 11 bases align to TRBD1. Germline V gives CDR1 SGHNT, CDR2 YYREEE (reference sequence). Germline trimming cut 4 bases from V and 2 bases from J; bases unmatched to any gene: 5. CDR3 size: 15 residues. The CDR3 nucleotides are TGTGCCAGCAGCATGGGACAGGGGGAGACCTACGAGCAGTACTTC. This encodes CASSMGQGETYEQYF.

J is TRBJ2-7 and V is TRBV27, with D unresolved. Deletions cut 8 bases from V and 6 bases from J, with 14 bases between. Germline values: CDR1 MNHEY, CDR2 SMNVEV (reference sequence). The CDR3 is 12 residues long. The CDR3 region is CASGLGPSEQYF. DNA of the CDR3: TGTGCCAGCGGGCTGGGTCCGTCCGAGCAGTACTTC.

The chain recombines TRBV6-6 with TRBJ1-5; perhaps TRBD1 as D (6 bases). Looked up from germline, CDR1 is MNHNY and CDR2 is SVGAGI (reference sequence). V was clipped by 6 bases and J by 2 bases, with 11 bases between them. The CDR3 length is 14 residues. CDR3 sequence reads: CASSGQFGNQPQHF. CDR3 DNA sequence: TGTGCCAGCAGCGGACAGTTTGGCAATCAGCCCCAGCATTTT.

J is TRBJ1-2 and V is TRBV7-2; maybe TRBD1 (5 bases). The V end lost 5 bases, the J end lost 4 bases, and 11 bases lay between the germline ends. The germline gives CDR1 SGHTA, CDR2 FQGNSA. The length of the CDR3 is 13 residues. The chain's CDR3 is CASSDSGGYGYTF. The CDR3 DNA is TGTGCCAGCAGCGACTCCGGGGGCTATGGCTACACCTTC.

J is TRBJ1-5 and V is TRBV19, with D possibly matching TRBD1 (6 bases). The CDR3 spans 14 residues. Trimming took 4 bases from V and 0 from J, leaving 7 bases between them. Looked up from germline, CDR1 is LNHDA and CDR2 is SQIVND (reference sequence). The CDR3 bases are TGTGCCAGTAGTAGGACAGATAGCAATCAGCCCCAGCATTTT. Protein sequence: CASSRTDSNQPQHF.

J is TRBJ1-2 and V is TRBV19; the D gene is possibly TRBD1 (6 bases). The CDR3 totals 13 residues. Germline V gene sequence: CDR1 LNHDA, CDR2 SQIVND (reference sequence). The V and J ends lost 7 bases and 7 bases respectively, with 16 bases between them. CDR3 sequence: CASTDGTSSGYTF. The CDR3 DNA follows: TGTGCCAGTACAGACGGGACATCTTCTGGCTACACCTTC.

The chain uses TRBV5-5 and TRBJ1-5; possibly TRBD1 for D (5 bases). Trimming cost V 1 base and J 7 bases, with 9 bases left between them. In germline, CDR1 is SGHKS, CDR2 YYEKEE (reference sequence). The CDR3 extends over 13 amino acids. The CDR3 bases are TGTGCCAGCAGCTTGTCAGGGTCCCAGCCCCAGCATTTT. This translates into CASSLSGSQPQHF.

The chain employs TRBV6-5 and TRBJ1-2, with a possible D match to TRBD1 (6 bases). The CDR3 is 14 residues long. Germline CDR1 is MNHEY and CDR2 is SVGAGI. V was trimmed by 5 bases and J by 4 bases, leaving 14 bases between them. This chain's CDR3 is CASSPIQGSYGYTF. The CDR3 DNA sequence: TGTGCCAGCAGTCCTATACAGGGTAGCTATGGCTACACCTTC.

The V gene is TRBV5-6, the J gene TRBJ2-7; 7 nucleotides match TRBD2. This CDR3 has 17 residues. Germline CDR1 SGHDT, CDR2 YYEEEE. J gave up 0 bases and V 4 bases, and 13 bases lay outside the gene matches. This CDR3 is CASSKKPTSANSYEQYF. The CDR3 DNA reads as TGTGCCAGCAGCAAAAAACCCACTAGCGCTAACTCCTACGAGCAGTACTTC.

The CDR3 here is CASSERQGPGGELFF. The CDR3 DNA follows: TGCGCCAGCAGCGAGAGGCAGGGGCCGGGCGGGGAGCTGTTTTTT. This chain joins TRBV5-1 and TRBJ2-2; D possibly corresponds to TRBD1 (6 bases). This CDR3 has 15 amino acids. Germline V CDR1 and CDR2: SGHRS, YFSETQ. Trimming stripped 4 bases from V and 7 bases from J, with 17 bases between. Full variable domain (outside the CDR3, taken from reference TRBV5-1 and TRBJ2-2): KAGVTQTPRYLIKTRGQQVTLSCSPISGHRSVSWYQQTPGQGLQFLFEYFSETQRNKGNFPGRFSGRQFSNSRSEMNVSTLELGDSALYLCASSERQGPGGELFFGEGSRLTVL.

This rearrangement joins TRBV14 to TRBJ2-7; perhaps TRBD2 as D (7 bases). Germline V gene data show CDR1 as SGHDN and CDR2 as FVKESK. There are 17 residues in the CDR3. The germline V and J ends were trimmed by 0 bases and 0 bases, with 15 bases remaining between them. The CDR3 sequence: CASSQDGRGAGSYEQYF. CDR3 nucleotide sequence: TGTGCCAGCAGCCAAGACGGACGGGGGGCTGGCTCCTACGAGCAGTACTTC.

The J gene is TRBJ2-7, the V gene TRBV7-8; TRBD2 might be the D (6 bases). This CDR3 spans 14 amino acids. Looked up from germline, CDR1 is SGHVS and CDR2 is FQNEAQ. Trimming cost V 3 bases and J 5 bases, with 14 bases left between them. This chain's CDR3 is CASSLISGPDEQYF. The CDR3 DNA is TGTGCCAGCAGCTTGATCAGCGGGCCGGACGAGCAGTACTTC.

J is TRBJ2-7 and V is TRBV7-8; 14 nucleotides line up with TRBD2. J gave up 3 bases and V 4 bases, and 2 bases lay outside the gene matches. This CDR3 is 15 amino acids long. Per the germline V gene, CDR1 is SGHVS and CDR2 is FQNEAQ. Here the CDR3 reads CASSWGLAGDYEQYF. The CDR3 DNA reads TGTGCCAGCAGCTGGGGACTAGCGGGAGACTACGAGCAGTACTTC.